This T cell receptor (beta chain) was profiled in a study of blood T cell repertoires in COVID-19. As for the study in general: COVID-19 samples, acute and convalescent, were from the United States, Italy and Spain. T cells, B-cell-depleted T cells, or PBMCs provided the cDNA or gDNA that served as material.

Original handling: Using reference gene primer amplification, nucleated cell counts were estimated. Measured with immunoSEQ multiplex PCR; TCRdb has only the in-frame clones, and not every one. The V and J calls and clone size are taken from that table; D and trimming were inferred from the DNA. The sample lists 300,000 to 400,000 clones; 80% to 90% were seen once. The CDR3 has 13 amino acids. Germline values: CDR1 SGHDT, CDR2 YYEEEE. V was clipped by 0 bases and J by 0 bases, with 3 bases between them. This clone was seen only once. What was sequenced was peripheral blood. The chain recombines TRBV5-6 with TRBJ2-5; D is undetermined. The TCR sequence derives from a woman aged 45-65 years who had recovered from COVID-19. CDR3 coding DNA: TGTGCCAGCAGCTTGGTAGACCAAGAGACCCAGTACTTC. Protein product: CASSLVDQETQYF. Variable domain in full (rest from reference TRBV5-6 and TRBJ2-5): DAGVTQSPTHLIKTRGQQVTLRCSPKSGHDTVSWYQQALGQGPQFIFQYYEEEERQRGNFPDRFSGHQFPNYSSELNVNALLLGDSALYLCASSLVDQETQYFGPGTRLLVL.